The clone carrying this T cell receptor (beta chain) was seen only a few times. The authors obtained PBMCs from 10 ml of fresh peripheral blood. This entry comes from a study of T cells in Graves' hyperthyroidism and ophthalmopathy. Study background: Peripheral blood specimens were obtained at initial diagnosis, prior to any treatment.

Germline CDR1 MNHEY, CDR2 SMNVEV (reference sequence). The V and J ends lost 7 bases and 4 bases, in that order; junction bases with no gene match: 13. The CDR3 covers 16 residues. RNA transcripts yielded amplified TCR beta CDR3 regions. TCR CDR3 underwent first-round RT-PCR with the HTBI primer set. TCRdb used MiXCR to reprocess the multiplex PCR reads, holding one entry per CDR3 protein. The sample includes about 600,000 distinct CDR3 sequences, around 16% of them seen just once. Specimen: blood. This TCR was recovered from a middle-aged woman with Graves' ophthalmopathy. The chain links TRBV27 to TRBJ2-1; TRBD2 matches at 7 bases. The CDR3 loop reads CASNWEGGPGYNEQFF. In DNA, the CDR3 is TGTGCCAGCAATTGGGAGGGAGGGCCGGGTTACAATGAGCAGTTCTTC.